This T cell receptor (beta chain) was recorded in a study of cytomegalovirus exposure and HLA in healthy donors. PCR primers comprised 60 Vbeta and 13 Jbeta primers. The table came from immunoSEQ multiplex PCR; TCRdb's copy has only in-frame clones and leaves some out. The data contain about 180,000 clones, around 80% of them seen just once; the ten biggest clones take up approximately 0.7%. Germline loops: CDR1 SNHLY, CDR2 FYNNEI. Trimming took 4 bases from V and 4 from J; bases not matched to a gene: 8. The CDR3 is 15 residues long. This rearrangement joins TRBV2 to TRBJ2-7, with 9 nucleotides matching TRBD1. This sequence was found in a woman aged 40 to 50 in good health and CMV-seronegative. The sample taken for sequencing was PBMCs. The CDR3 protein is CASSVATGGRYEQYF. The CDR3 coding sequence is TGTGCCAGCAGTGTGGCAACAGGGGGCAGGTACGAGCAGTACTTC.